A single sample is the source of the 5 T cell receptor beta chains below, sequenced in a study of T cells in Graves' hyperthyroidism and ophthalmopathy (dated by TCRdb to the late 2010s). The library was obtained by multiplex PCR. The reads were generated on an Illumina HiSeq 2000. Amplification of TCR beta CDR3 regions was carried out from RNA transcripts. The TCR CDR3 was subjected to a first round of RT-PCR using the HTBI primer set and the Qiagen OneStep RT-PCR kit. Clones were called with MiXCR by TCRdb after fastp trimmed the public reads at Q25, and only in-frame beta chains were retained. Identical CDR3 protein sequences are pooled into one entry, listed with their most common genes and DNA. This sample is represented by about 210,000 distinct CDR3 sequences; roughly a sixth of them were singletons. 50% of the sample is held by the ten biggest clonotypes. The sequencing input was blood. These receptors all stem from a man in his fifties or sixties with Graves' hyperthyroidism.

This clonotype was recorded at least ten times. The J gene is TRBJ2-7, the V gene TRBV6-1; the match to TRBD2 covers 10 bases. This CDR3 is 14 amino acids long. In germline, CDR1 is MNHNS, CDR2 SASEGT. V dropped 11 bases and J dropped 5; count of bases not matched to a gene: 12. The CDR3 DNA follows: TGTGCCGCAAAAGGGGGACTAGCGAGACACGAGCAGTACTTC. The encoded protein is CAAKGGLARHEQYF.

This clonotype occurred many times. The chain combines TRBV12-3 or TRBV12-4 with TRBJ1-5, with a tentative D call TRBD1 (6 bases). The ends were cut back, 6 bases at V and 4 bases at J, with 10 bases in the middle. CDR3 length: 13 amino acids. This chain's CDR3 is CASSPTGNQPQHF. CDR3 in DNA: TGTGCCAGCAGCCCGACAGGAAATCAGCCCCAGCATTTT.

The table lists this clonotype with many counts. The chain combines TRBV7-9 with TRBJ1-1; D unclear. Trimming removed 0 bases from V and 6 bases from J, with 11 bases in between. The germline CDR1 and CDR2 sequences are SEHNR and FQNEAQ (reference sequence). The CDR3 is 14 amino acids. The CDR3 is CASSLAARPAEAFF. CDR3 DNA sequence: TGTGCCAGCAGCTTAGCGGCCAGGCCGGCTGAAGCTTTCTTT. Combining the CDR3 with reference TRBV7-9 and TRBJ1-1 gives the whole variable domain DTGVSQNPRHKITKRGQNVTFRCDPISEHNRLYWYRQTLGQGPEFLTYFQNEAQLEKSRLLSDRFSAERPKGSFSTLEIQRTEQGDSAMYLCASSLAARPAEAFFGQGTRLTVV.

The chain joins TRBV7-9 to TRBJ2-5; maybe TRBD1 (5 bases). Germline loops: CDR1 SEHNR, CDR2 FQNEAQ (reference sequence). The CDR3 has 11 residues. V was trimmed by 5 bases and J by 13 bases, leaving 14 bases between them. CDR3 coding DNA: TGTGCCAGCAGCCAGGGCCTCTCGGTGTACTTC. Protein product: CASSQGLSVYF.

This clonotype has a count of ten or more. V and J are TRBV12-3 or TRBV12-4 and TRBJ2-7; the D gene is possibly TRBD2 (6 bases). The CDR3 runs 14 residues. The V gene lost 5 bases and the J gene lost 0 bases, with 11 bases spanning the gap. The CDR3 DNA reads as TGTGCCAGCAGTGTGACTAGATCCTCCTACGAGCAGTACTTC. Its protein product is CASSVTRSSYEQYF.